This TCR beta chain emerged from a study of early T cells in non-severe SARS-CoV-2 infection. This CDR3 has 14 amino acids. CDR1 MNHEY and CDR2 SVGAGI come from the germline V gene. V dropped 2 bases and J dropped 9; count of bases not matched to a gene: 9. TCRdb passed the 5' RACE reads through MiXCR, listing each CDR3 protein once. Of roughly 90,000 distinct CDR3 sequences in the sample, roughly 14% were seen once. The genes are TRBV6-5 and TRBJ1-2, with 7 bases that match TRBD1. This receptor was obtained from an adult who was a healthcare worker with PCR-confirmed SARS-CoV-2 infection or an uninfected control (not recorded which). The specimen was whole blood. The CDR3 is CASSYLRHRGRYTF. DNA of the CDR3: TGTGCCAGCAGTTACCTAAGACACAGGGGACGCTACACCTTC.